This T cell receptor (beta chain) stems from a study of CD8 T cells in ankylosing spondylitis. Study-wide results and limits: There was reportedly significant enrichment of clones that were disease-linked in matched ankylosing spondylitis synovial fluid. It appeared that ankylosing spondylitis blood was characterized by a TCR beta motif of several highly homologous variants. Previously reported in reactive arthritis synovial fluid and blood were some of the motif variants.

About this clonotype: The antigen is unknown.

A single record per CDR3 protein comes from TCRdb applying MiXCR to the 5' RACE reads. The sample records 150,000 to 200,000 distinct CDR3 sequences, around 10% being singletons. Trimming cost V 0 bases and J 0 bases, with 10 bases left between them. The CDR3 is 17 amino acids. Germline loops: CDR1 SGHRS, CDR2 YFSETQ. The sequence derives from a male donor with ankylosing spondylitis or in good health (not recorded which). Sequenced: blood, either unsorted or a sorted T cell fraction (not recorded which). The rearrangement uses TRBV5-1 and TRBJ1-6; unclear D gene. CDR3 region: CASSLEIAGSYNSPLHF. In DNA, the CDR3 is TGCGCCAGCAGCTTGGAGATAGCAGGCTCCTATAATTCACCCCTCCACTTT.